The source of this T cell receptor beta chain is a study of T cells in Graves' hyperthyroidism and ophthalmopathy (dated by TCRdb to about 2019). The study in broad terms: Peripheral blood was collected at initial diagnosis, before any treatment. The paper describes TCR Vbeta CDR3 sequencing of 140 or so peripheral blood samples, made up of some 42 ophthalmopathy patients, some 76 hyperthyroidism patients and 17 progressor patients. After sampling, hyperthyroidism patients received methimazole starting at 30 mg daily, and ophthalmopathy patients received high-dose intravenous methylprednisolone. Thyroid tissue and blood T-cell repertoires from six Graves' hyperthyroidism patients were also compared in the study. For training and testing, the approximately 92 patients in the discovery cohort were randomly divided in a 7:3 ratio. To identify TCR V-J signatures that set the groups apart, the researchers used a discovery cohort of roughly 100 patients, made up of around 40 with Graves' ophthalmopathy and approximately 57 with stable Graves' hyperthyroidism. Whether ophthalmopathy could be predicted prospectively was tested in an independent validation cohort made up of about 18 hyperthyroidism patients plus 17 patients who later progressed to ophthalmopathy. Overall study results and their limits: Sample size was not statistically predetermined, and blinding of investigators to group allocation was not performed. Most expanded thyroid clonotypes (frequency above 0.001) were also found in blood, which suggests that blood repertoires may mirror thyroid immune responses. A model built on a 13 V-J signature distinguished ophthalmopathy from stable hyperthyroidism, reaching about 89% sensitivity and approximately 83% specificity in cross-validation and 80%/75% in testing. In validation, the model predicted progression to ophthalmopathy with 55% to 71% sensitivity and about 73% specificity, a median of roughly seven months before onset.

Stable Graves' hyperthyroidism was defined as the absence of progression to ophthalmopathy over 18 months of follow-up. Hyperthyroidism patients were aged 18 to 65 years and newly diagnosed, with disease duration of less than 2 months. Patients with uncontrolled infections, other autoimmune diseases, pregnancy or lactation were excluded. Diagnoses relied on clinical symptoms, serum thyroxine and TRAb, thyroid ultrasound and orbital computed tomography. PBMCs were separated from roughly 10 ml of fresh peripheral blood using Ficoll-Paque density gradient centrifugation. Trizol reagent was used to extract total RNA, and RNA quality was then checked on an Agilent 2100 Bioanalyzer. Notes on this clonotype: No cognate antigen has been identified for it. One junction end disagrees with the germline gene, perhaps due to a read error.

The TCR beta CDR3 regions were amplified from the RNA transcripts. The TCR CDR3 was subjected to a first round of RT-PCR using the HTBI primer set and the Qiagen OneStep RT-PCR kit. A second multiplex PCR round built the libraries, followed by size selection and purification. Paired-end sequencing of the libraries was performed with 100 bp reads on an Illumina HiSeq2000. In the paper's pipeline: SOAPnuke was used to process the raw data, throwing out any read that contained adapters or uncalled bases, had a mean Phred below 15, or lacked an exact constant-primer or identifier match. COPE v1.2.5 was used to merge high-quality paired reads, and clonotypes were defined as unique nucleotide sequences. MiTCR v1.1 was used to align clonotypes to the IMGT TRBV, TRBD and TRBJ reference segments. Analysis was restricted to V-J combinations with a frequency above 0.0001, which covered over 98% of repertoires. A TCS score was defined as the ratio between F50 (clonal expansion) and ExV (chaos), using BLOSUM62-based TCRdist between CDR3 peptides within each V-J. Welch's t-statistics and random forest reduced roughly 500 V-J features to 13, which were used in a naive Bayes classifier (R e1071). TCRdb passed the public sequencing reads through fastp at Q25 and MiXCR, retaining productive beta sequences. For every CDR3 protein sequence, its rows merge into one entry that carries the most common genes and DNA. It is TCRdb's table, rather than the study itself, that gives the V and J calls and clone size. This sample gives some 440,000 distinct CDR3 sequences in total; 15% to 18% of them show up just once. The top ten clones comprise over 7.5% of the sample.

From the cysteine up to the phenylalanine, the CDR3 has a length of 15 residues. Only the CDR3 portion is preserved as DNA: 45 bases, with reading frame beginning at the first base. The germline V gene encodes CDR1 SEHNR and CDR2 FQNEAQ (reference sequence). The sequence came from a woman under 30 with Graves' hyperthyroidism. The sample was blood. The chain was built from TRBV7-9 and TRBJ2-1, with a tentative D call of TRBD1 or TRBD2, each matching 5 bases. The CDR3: CASSSRGASFNEQFF. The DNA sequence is TGTGCTAGCAGCTCCCGAGGGGCCTCCTTCAATGAGCAGTTCTTC.